This passage covers 25 T cell receptor beta chains from one sample sequenced in a study of T cell responses to AZD1222 COVID-19 vaccine. Profiling relied on immunoSEQ multiplex PCR, and the TCRdb table lists in-frame clones only, not all of them. The sample yields 150,000 or so clones, about 87% seen once. The sample in question was peripheral blood, obtained on day 0 of AZD1222 vaccination. The receptors derive from an adult in good health.

The chain links TRBV3-1 (or the pseudogene TRBV3-2) to TRBJ2-7; 15 bases line up with TRBD2. This CDR3 is built from 18 residues. The germline gives CDR1 LGHDT, CDR2 YNNKEL (reference sequence). With V trimmed by 5 bases and J by 0 bases, 8 bases remained unmatched. The CDR3 spells CASSGRTSGGGSSYEQYF. Here the CDR3 DNA reads TGTGCCAGCAGCGGTCGGACTAGCGGGGGGGGAAGCTCCTACGAGCAGTACTTC.

The J gene is TRBJ2-4, the V gene TRBV6-1; 7 bases are shared with TRBD1. This CDR3 has 16 residues. J lost 0 bases, V lost 3 bases, and 5 bases had no gene match. Germline V gives CDR1 MNHNS, CDR2 SASEGT. CDR3 nucleotide sequence: TGTGCCAGCAGTGAGAGGGACAGACTAGCCAAAAACATTCAGTACTTC. This translates into CASSERDRLAKNIQYF.

This rearrangement joins TRBV15 to TRBJ1-5; no clear D. Trimming stripped 5 bases from V and 3 bases from J, with 8 bases between. There are 13 residues in the CDR3. CDR1 and CDR2 from the germline V gene are LNHNV and YYDKDF (reference sequence). The DNA for the CDR3 is TGTGCCACCAGCGGTAGGCCCAATCAGCCCCAGCATTTT. Amino acids: CATSGRPNQPQHF.

This chain joins TRBV5-4 and TRBJ1-2; 7 bases map to TRBD1. The CDR3 covers 17 residues. With V trimmed by 0 bases and J by 5 bases, 13 bases remained unmatched. Germline values: CDR1 SGHNT, CDR2 YYREEE (reference sequence). The CDR3 spells CASSLGGTRTGSYGYTF. CDR3 DNA: TGTGCCAGCAGCTTGGGGGGAACCCGGACAGGATCATATGGCTACACCTTC.

The V and J genes are TRBV5-1 and TRBJ2-5; TRBD2 aligns across 11 bases. The V segment lost 4 bases and the J segment 5 bases; nucleotides outside the gene matches: 13. The CDR3 is made up of 17 amino acids. Germline lookup yields CDR1 SGHRS and CDR2 YFSETQ. The CDR3 bases are TGCGCCAGCAGCGGCCCGGGACTAGCGGATGTGGGGGAGACCCAGTACTTC. As protein: CASSGPGLADVGETQYF.

The V and J genes are TRBV10-1 and TRBJ1-2; the D gene is possibly TRBD1 (6 bases). This CDR3 is built from 19 residues. Germline lookup yields CDR1 WNHNN and CDR2 SYGVQD (reference sequence). With 8 bases removed from V and 2 bases from J, the gap between germline ends came to 30 bases. The DNA of the CDR3 is TGCGCCAGCTCCTCGGGGATACGACAGGAGCCTACTTTCAACTATGGCTACACCTTC. This encodes CASSSGIRQEPTFNYGYTF.

The chain links TRBV5-1 to TRBJ1-1, with TRBD1 matching 8 bases. After removal of 5 bases from V and 7 bases from J, the junction contained 10 bases not matched to a gene. This CDR3 comprises 14 residues. Germline CDR1 is SGHRS and CDR2 is YFSETQ. This CDR3 is CASRSGQGAGEAFF. The CDR3 bases are TGCGCCAGCAGGTCGGGGCAGGGGGCTGGTGAAGCTTTCTTT.

The chain has TRBV7-9 and TRBJ1-2; maybe TRBD1 (5 bases). V was clipped by 3 bases and J by 7 bases, with 27 bases between them. The CDR3 covers 18 residues. Germline CDR1 is SEHNR and CDR2 is FQNEAQ (reference sequence). The CDR3 loop is CASSFLRSEGAERGGYTF. The CDR3 DNA sequence: TGTGCCAGCAGCTTCTTGAGGTCCGAGGGAGCCGAGAGGGGTGGCTACACCTTC.

The chain uses TRBV29-1 and TRBJ1-5, with TRBD1 as a possible D gene (6 bases). In germline, CDR1 is SQVTM, CDR2 ANQGSEA. This CDR3 has 13 amino acids. Trimming shortened V by 2 bases and J by 7 bases, and 12 bases separated the two germline ends. DNA of the CDR3: TGCAGCGTTGAAAAGGGGGAGGGACAGCCCCAGCATTTT. Translation gives CSVEKGEGQPQHF.

J is TRBJ2-7 and V is TRBV12-1; TRBD2 is the table's D call and was not checked against the DNA. TRBV12-1 is assigned pseudogene status. The CDR3 runs to 14 residues. The CDR3 here is CARTPGTRGYEWYF. Written as DNA, the CDR3 is TGTGCCAGGACCCCCGGTACCCGGGGTTACGAGTGGTACTTC.

This clone occurred once. The CDR3: CASSLNPNYGYTF. The CDR3 DNA follows: TGTGCCAGCAGTTTAAACCCTAACTATGGCTACACCTTC. The chain joins TRBV27 to TRBJ1-2; no firm D call. From germline, CDR1 is MNHEY and CDR2 SMNVEV (reference sequence). This CDR3 has 13 residues. V dropped 2 bases and J dropped 0 bases, with 4 bases sitting between them.

This clone has a single count. The chain carries TRBV5-5 and TRBJ1-4, with 8 positions matching TRBD1. Germline V gene data show CDR1 as SGHKS and CDR2 as YYEKEE (reference sequence). This CDR3 has 14 residues. Trimming took 4 bases from V and 7 from J; bases not matched to a gene: 6. DNA of the CDR3: TGTGCCAGCAGCCTGACAGGGGCGTTTGAAAAACTGTTTTTT. It translates to CASSLTGAFEKLFF.

On this clone: Other DNA sequences in this sample translate to the same CDR3. V is TRBV2 and J is TRBJ1-1; 8 bases match TRBD1. Germline V CDR1 and CDR2: SNHLY, FYNNEI. After removal of 6 bases from V and 1 base from J, the junction contained 1 base not matched to a gene. The CDR3 runs 13 residues. The CDR3 bases are TGTGCCAGCAGAGGACAGGGGAACACTGAAGCTTTCTTT. It specifies CASRGQGNTEAFF.

This chain joins TRBV24-1 and TRBJ1-5; D gene unclear. V was trimmed by 3 bases and J by 5 bases, leaving 10 bases between them. This CDR3 region has 14 residues. Germline lookup yields CDR1 KGHDR and CDR2 SFDVKD. The DNA of the CDR3 is TGTGCCACCAGTGATCCCGGACGGGATCAGCCCCAGCATTTT. Its protein product is CATSDPGRDQPQHF.

The J gene is TRBJ1-5, the V gene TRBV6-4; a weak D match, TRBD1 (5 bases). This CDR3 comprises 14 residues. CDR1 MRHNA and CDR2 SNTAGT come from the germline V gene. The V end lost 4 bases, the J end lost 6 bases, and 13 bases lay between the germline ends. Here the CDR3 DNA reads TGTGCCAGCAGTGCGGGACCGGGCACTCAGCCCCAGCATTTT. Protein product: CASSAGPGTQPQHF.

A single count supports this clone. J is TRBJ1-5 and V is TRBV4-3; D gene uncertain. Germline V gene data show CDR1 as LGHNA and CDR2 as YSLEER. This CDR3 comprises 13 residues. Trimming removed 0 bases from V and 8 bases from J, with 8 bases in between. CDR3 DNA sequence: TGCGCCAGCAGCCAAGATCGGGGTGAGCCCCAGCATTTT. Translating it yields CASSQDRGEPQHF.

This clone was seen only once. This chain uses TRBV5-4 with TRBJ1-3; a possible D gene is TRBD1 (5 bases). V lost 3 bases and J 0 bases, leaving 16 bases between the germline ends. The CDR3 has 17 amino acids. The germline gives CDR1 SGHNT, CDR2 YYREEE (reference sequence). This CDR3 reads CASSWGNRLLSGNTIYF. The CDR3 nucleotides read TGTGCCAGCAGCTGGGGGAACAGGTTACTCTCTGGAAACACCATATATTTT.

V is TRBV19 and J is TRBJ2-7, with unresolved D. The V end lost 1 base, the J end lost 10 bases, and 11 bases lay between the germline ends. The CDR3 consists of 12 residues. Germline V gene sequence: CDR1 LNHDA, CDR2 SQIVND (reference sequence). CDR3 region: CASSIAGSGQYF. The CDR3 DNA reads as TGTGCCAGTAGTATAGCTGGAAGTGGACAGTACTTC.

This chain uses TRBV7-2 with TRBJ1-6; D ambiguous. Trimming removed 0 bases at V and 11 bases at J, with 8 bases between. Germline V gene lookup returns CDR1 SGHTA and CDR2 FQGNSA. The CDR3 extends over 13 amino acids. The CDR3, as DNA: TGTGCCAGCAGCTTAGCGGCCGCCCCACCCCTCCACTTT. It translates to CASSLAAAPPLHF.

This rearrangement joins TRBV4-2 to TRBJ1-6; 8 nucleotides align to TRBD1. V was pared by 1 base and J by 7 bases, with 0 bases of the junction left unmatched. CDR1 is LGHNA, CDR2 YNFKEQ, per germline. There are 14 residues in the CDR3. The CDR3 protein is CASSQGQGNSPLHF. CDR3 nucleotides: TGTGCCAGCAGCCAAGGACAGGGGAATTCACCCCTCCACTTT.

The genes are TRBV10-1 and TRBJ1-6; D might be TRBD1 (5 bases). Germline V gives CDR1 WNHNN, CDR2 SYGVQD (reference sequence). The CDR3 spans 14 residues. Trimming shortened V by 3 bases and J by 10 bases, and 13 bases separated the two germline ends. In DNA form, the CDR3 reads TGCGCCAGCAGTGAAATAGGGGAAAGCTCACCCCTCCACTTT. Translation gives CASSEIGESSPLHF.

This sequence joins TRBV7-2 and TRBJ1-1, with TRBD1 matching 9 bases. The V gene's germline CDR1 is SGHTA and CDR2 FQGNSA. The junction had 5 bases not matched to a gene; V was cut back by 1 base and J by 8 bases. The CDR3 runs 14 residues. In DNA form, the CDR3 reads TGTGCCAGCAGCTTAGGGGGGACAGGGTGGGAAGCTTTCTTT. The encoded protein is CASSLGGTGWEAFF.

With respect to this clone: The same CDR3 is also encoded by other DNA sequences in this sample. J is TRBJ1-2 and V is TRBV28, with a possible D match to TRBD1 (5 bases). The CDR3 is 13 residues long. The germline gives CDR1 MDHEN, CDR2 SYDVKM. The V and J ends lost 4 bases and 5 bases respectively, with 11 bases between them. CDR3 coding DNA: TGTGCCAGCAGTTCCGGGACGGAGTATGGCTACACCTTC. Translation: CASSSGTEYGYTF.

V usage is TRBV15 and J usage is TRBJ2-7; D is perhaps TRBD1 (6 bases). From germline, CDR1 is LNHNV and CDR2 YYDKDF (reference sequence). This CDR3 has 13 amino acids. The V and J ends lost 2 bases and 7 bases respectively, with 12 bases between them. Written as DNA, the CDR3 is TGTGCCACCAGCAGAAGGACAGACTCTGAGCAGTACTTC. Translation: CATSRRTDSEQYF.

The gene calls are TRBV5-1 and TRBJ2-7; 9 nucleotides align to TRBD1. V gave up 2 bases and J gave up 3 bases; unmatched junction bases: 6. This CDR3 is built from 15 residues. From germline, CDR1 is SGHRS and CDR2 YFSETQ. CDR3: CASSFLDRGVYEQYF. The CDR3 coding sequence is TGCGCCAGCAGCTTTCTTGACAGGGGGGTCTACGAGCAGTACTTC.